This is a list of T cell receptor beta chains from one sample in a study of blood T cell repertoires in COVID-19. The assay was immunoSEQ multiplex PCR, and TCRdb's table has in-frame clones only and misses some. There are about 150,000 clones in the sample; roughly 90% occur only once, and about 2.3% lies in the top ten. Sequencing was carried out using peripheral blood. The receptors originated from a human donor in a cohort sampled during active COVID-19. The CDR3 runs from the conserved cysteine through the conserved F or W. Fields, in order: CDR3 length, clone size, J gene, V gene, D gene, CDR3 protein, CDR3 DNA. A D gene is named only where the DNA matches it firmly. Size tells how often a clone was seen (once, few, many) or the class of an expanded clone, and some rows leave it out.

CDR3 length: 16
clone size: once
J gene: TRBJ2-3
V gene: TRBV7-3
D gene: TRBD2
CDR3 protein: CASSNQAGVGTDTQYF
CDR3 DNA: TGTGCCAGCAGCAACCAAGCGGGAGTTGGCACAGATACGCAGTATTTT

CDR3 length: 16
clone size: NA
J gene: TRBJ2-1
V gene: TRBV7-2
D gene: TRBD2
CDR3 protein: CASSSRRLAEYNEQFF
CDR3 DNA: TGTGCCAGCAGCTCGCGCAGGCTAGCGGAATACAATGAGCAGTTCTTC

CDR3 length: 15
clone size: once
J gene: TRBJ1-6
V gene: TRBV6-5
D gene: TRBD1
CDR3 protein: CASRGTGSYNSPLHF
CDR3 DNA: TGTGCCAGCAGGGGGACAGGGTCCTATAATTCACCCCTCCACTTT

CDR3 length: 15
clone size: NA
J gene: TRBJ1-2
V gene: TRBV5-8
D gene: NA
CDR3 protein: CASRRTARSNYGYTF
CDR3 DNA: TGTGCCAGCCGTCGGACAGCAAGGTCTAACTATGGCTACACCTTC

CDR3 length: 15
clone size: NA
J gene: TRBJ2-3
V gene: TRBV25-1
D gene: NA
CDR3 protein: CASSAGTTSTDTQYF
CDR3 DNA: TGTGCCAGCAGTGCCGGGACAACTAGCACAGATACGCAGTATTTT

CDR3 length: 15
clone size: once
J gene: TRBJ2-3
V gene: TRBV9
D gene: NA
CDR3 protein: CASSVREGGSDTQYF
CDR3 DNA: TGTGCCAGCAGCGTAAGGGAGGGGGGGTCAGATACGCAGTATTTT

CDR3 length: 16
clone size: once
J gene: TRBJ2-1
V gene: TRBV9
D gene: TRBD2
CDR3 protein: CASSVEGASGVNEQFF
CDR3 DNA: TGTGCCAGCAGCGTAGAAGGGGCTAGCGGGGTCAATGAGCAGTTCTTC

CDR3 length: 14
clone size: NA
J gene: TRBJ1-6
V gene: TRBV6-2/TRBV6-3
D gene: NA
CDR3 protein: CASSYGQGNSPLHF
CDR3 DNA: TGTGCCAGCAGTTACGGGCAGGGAAATTCACCCCTCCACTTT

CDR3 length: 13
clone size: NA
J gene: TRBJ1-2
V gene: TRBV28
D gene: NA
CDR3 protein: CASSLGPVRGYTF
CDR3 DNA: TGTGCCAGCAGTTTAGGGCCCGTTCGGGGCTACACCTTC

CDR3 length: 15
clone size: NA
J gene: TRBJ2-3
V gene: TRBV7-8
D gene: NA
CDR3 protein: CASSLIAGSTDTQYF
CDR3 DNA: TGTGCCAGCAGCTTAATCGCGGGAAGCACAGATACGCAGTATTTT

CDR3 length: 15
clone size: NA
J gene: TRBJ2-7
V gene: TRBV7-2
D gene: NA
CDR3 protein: CASSFTPDREHEQYF
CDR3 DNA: TGTGCCAGCAGCTTCACCCCAGACAGAGAACACGAGCAGTACTTC

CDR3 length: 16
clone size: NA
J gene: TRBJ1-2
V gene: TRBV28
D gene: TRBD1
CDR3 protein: CASSYNRGRPDYGYTF
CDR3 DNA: TGTGCCAGCAGTTACAACAGGGGGCGCCCCGACTATGGCTACACCTTC

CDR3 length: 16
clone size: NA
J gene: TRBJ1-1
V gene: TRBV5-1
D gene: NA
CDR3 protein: CASSNMQQGVNTEAFF
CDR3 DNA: TGCGCCAGCAGTAACATGCAGCAGGGCGTTAACACTGAAGCTTTCTTT

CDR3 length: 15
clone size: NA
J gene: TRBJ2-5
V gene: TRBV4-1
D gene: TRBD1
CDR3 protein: CASSRTLTGAETQYF
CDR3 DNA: TGCGCCAGCAGCCGCACGCTGACAGGGGCAGAGACCCAGTACTTC

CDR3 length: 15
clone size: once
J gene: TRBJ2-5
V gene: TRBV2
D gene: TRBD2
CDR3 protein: CASSGSSGGQETQYF
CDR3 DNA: TGTGCCAGCAGTGGTTCTAGCGGGGGACAAGAGACCCAGTACTTC

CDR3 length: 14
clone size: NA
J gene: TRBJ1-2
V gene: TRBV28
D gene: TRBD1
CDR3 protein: CASRKDRGLDGYTF
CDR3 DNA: TGTGCCAGCAGGAAAGACAGGGGGCTTGATGGCTACACCTTC

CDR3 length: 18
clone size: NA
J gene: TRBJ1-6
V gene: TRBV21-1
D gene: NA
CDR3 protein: CASSPTGQGSSYNSPLHF
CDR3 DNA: TGTGCCAGCAGCCCCACTGGACAGGGGAGCTCCTATAATTCACCCCTCCACTTT

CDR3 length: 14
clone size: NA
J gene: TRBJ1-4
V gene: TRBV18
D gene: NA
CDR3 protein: CASSPGTVNEKLFF
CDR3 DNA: TGTGCCAGCTCACCCGGGACTGTGAATGAAAAACTGTTTTTT

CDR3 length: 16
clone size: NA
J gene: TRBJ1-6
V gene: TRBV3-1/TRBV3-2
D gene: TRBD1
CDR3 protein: CASSPRGQGARSPLHF
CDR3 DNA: TGTGCCAGCAGCCCTCGAGGGCAGGGGGCACGTTCACCCCTCCACTTT

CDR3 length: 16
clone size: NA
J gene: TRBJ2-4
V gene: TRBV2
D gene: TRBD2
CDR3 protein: CASFGTSGRSKNIQYF
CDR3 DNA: TGTGCCAGCTTCGGGACTAGCGGGAGGTCCAAAAACATTCAGTACTTC

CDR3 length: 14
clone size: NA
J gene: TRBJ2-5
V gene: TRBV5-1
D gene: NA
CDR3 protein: CASSSAGRRETQYF
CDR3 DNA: TGCGCCAGCAGCTCCGCAGGGAGGCGAGAGACCCAGTACTTC

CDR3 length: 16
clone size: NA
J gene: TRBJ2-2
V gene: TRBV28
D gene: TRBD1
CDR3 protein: CASSLVGQENTGELFF
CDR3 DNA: TGTGCCAGCAGTTTAGTGGGACAGGAAAACACCGGGGAGCTGTTTTTT

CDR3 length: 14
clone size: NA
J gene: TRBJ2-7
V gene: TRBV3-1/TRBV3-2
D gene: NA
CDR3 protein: CASSQGATSYEQYF
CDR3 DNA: TGTGCCAGCAGCCAAGGGGCTACGAGCTACGAGCAGTACTTC

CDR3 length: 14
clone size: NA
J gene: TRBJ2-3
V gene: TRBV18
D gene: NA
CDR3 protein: CASSLSGSGDTQYF
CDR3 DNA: TGTGCCAGCTCACTTTCTGGATCAGGAGATACGCAGTATTTT

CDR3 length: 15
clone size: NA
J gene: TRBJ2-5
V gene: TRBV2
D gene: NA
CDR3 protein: CASSESRLATETQYF
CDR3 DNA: TGTGCCAGCAGTGAAAGCAGGCTAGCGACAGAGACCCAGTACTTC

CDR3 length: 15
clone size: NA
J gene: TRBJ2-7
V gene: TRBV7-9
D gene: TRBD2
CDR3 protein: CASSPPGLAVYEQYF
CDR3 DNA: TGTGCCAGCAGCCCACCGGGACTAGCGGTCTACGAGCAGTACTTC

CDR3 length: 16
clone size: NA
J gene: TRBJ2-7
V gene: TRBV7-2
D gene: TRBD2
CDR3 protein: CASSLGHSGGAYEQYF
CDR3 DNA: TGTGCCAGCAGCTTAGGTCATAGCGGGGGGGCCTACGAGCAGTACTTC

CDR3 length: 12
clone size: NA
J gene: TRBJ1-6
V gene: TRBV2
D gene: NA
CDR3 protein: CASRSPNSPLHF
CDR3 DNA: TGTGCCAGCAGGAGTCCCAATTCACCCCTCCACTTT

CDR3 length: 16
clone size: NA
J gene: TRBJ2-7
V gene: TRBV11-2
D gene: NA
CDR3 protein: CASSLEVGAPFGEQYF
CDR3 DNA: TGTGCCAGCAGCTTAGAGGTAGGGGCGCCCTTCGGGGAGCAGTACTTC

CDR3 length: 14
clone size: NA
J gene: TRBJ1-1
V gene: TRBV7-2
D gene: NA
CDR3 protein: CASSLSGGNTEAFF
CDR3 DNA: TGTGCCAGCAGCTTATCGGGAGGGAACACTGAAGCTTTCTTT

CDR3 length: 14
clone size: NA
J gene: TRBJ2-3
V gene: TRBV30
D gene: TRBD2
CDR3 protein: CAWSVGGGTDTQYF
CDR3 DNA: TGTGCCTGGAGTGTCGGGGGGGGAACAGATACGCAGTATTTT

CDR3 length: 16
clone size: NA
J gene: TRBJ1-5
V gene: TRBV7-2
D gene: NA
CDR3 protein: CASSLTGSGGNQPQHF
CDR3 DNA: TGTGCCAGCAGCTTAACGGGCTCAGGGGGCAATCAGCCCCAGCATTTT

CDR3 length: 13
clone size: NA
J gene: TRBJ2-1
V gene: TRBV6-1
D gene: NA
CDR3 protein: CASSESSYNEQFF
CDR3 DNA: TGTGCCAGCAGTGAGAGCTCCTACAATGAGCAGTTCTTC

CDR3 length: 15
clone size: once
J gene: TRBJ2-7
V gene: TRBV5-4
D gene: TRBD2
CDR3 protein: CASSLDSGSFYEQYF
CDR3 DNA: TGTGCCAGCAGCTTGGATAGCGGGAGTTTCTACGAGCAGTACTTC

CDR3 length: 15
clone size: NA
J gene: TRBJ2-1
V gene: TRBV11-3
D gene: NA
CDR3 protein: CASSETRGAGNEQFF
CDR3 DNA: TGTGCCAGCAGCGAAACTCGGGGGGCAGGGAATGAGCAGTTCTTC

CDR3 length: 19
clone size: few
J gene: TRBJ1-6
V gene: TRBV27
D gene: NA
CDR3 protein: CASSPPTDKVPQANSPLHF
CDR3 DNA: TGTGCCAGCAGTCCCCCGACAGATAAAGTACCCCAAGCTAATTCACCCCTCCACTTT

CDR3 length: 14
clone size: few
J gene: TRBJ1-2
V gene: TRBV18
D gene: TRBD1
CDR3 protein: CASSPGTGSGGYTF
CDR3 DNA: TGTGCCAGCTCACCAGGGACAGGGAGTGGAGGCTACACCTTC

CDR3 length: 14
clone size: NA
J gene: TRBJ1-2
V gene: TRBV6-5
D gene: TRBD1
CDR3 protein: CASSYRDRYYGYTF
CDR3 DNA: TGTGCCAGCAGTTACCGGGACAGGTACTATGGCTACACCTTC

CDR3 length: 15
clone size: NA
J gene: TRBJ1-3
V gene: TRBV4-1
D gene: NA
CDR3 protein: CASSQAAVPADTIYF
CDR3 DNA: TGCGCCAGCAGCCAAGCGGCAGTCCCTGCGGACACCATATATTTT

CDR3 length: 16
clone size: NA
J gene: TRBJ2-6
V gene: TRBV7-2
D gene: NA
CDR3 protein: CASSGRLLSGANVLTF
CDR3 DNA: TGTGCCAGCAGCGGCCGACTTCTCTCTGGGGCCAACGTCCTGACTTTC

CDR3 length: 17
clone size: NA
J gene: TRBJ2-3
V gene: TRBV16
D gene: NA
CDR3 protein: CASSLQVGGGSDHTQYF
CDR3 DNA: TGTGCCAGCAGCCTTCAAGTCGGTGGAGGGTCAGATCATACGCAGTATTTT

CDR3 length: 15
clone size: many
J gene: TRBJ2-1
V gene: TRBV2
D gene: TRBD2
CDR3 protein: CASSIGSGRVNEQFF
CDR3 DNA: TGTGCCAGCAGTATAGGTAGCGGGAGGGTAAATGAGCAGTTCTTC

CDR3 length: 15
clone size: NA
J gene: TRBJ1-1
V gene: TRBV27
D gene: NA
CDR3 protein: CASSLSGVGDTEAFF
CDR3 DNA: TGTGCCAGCAGTTTATCAGGGGTAGGTGACACTGAAGCTTTCTTT

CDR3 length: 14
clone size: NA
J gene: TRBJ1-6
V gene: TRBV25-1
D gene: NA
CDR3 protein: CASSVGTLTSPLHF
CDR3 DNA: TGTGCCAGCAGTGTTGGGACTTTAACTTCACCCCTCCACTTT

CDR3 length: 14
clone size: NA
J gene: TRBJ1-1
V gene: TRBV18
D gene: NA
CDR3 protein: CASSPRGLATEAFF
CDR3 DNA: TGTGCCAGCTCACCAAGAGGTCTAGCCACTGAAGCTTTCTTT

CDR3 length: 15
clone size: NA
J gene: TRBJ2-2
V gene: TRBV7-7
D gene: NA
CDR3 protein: CASSLRGEVAGELFF
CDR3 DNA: TGTGCTAGCAGCTTAAGGGGTGAAGTTGCCGGGGAGCTGTTTTTT

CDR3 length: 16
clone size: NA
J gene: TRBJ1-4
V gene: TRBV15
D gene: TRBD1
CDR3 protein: CATSSDREATNEKLFF
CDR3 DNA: TGTGCCACCAGCTCGGACAGGGAAGCAACTAATGAAAAACTGTTTTTT